This T cell receptor beta chain was sequenced in a study of cytomegalovirus exposure and HLA in healthy donors. The PCR ran on 60 Vbeta and 13 Jbeta primers. Data came from immunoSEQ multiplex PCR; TCRdb stores just in-frame clones and leaves some out. In the table there are 100,000 to 150,000 clones, 81% of which are singletons. Concerning this clone itself: Its matching antigen is unknown.

Study observations and caveats: Cytomegalovirus association was listed for under 200 TCR beta chains. A later analysis reportedly found that, within productive TCRs, an Asian-associated ancestry cluster had fewer N-insertions than the mean observed across the approximately 660 donors.

V gave up 4 bases and J gave up 4 bases; unmatched junction bases: 9. Germline lookup yields CDR1 SGHKS and CDR2 YYEKEE (reference sequence). This CDR3 has 17 amino acids. This cohort consisted of healthy bone marrow donors. This sequence was found in a man younger than 35 in good health and CMV-seronegative. Source material: PBMCs. This chain links TRBV5-5 with TRBJ1-3, with TRBD1 matching over 12 bases. The CDR3 region is CASSALRDRGLGNTIYF. For the CDR3, the DNA is TGTGCCAGCAGCGCCCTCCGGGACAGGGGGCTCGGAAACACCATATATTTT.